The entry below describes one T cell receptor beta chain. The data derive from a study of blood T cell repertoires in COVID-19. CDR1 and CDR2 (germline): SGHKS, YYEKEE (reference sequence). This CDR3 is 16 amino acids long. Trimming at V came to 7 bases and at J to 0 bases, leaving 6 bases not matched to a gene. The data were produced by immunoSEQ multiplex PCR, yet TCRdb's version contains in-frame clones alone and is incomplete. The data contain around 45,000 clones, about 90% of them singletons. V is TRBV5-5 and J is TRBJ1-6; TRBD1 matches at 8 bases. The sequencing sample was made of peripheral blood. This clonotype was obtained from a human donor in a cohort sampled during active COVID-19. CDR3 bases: TGTGCCAGCCATAACAGGGGGAGCTCCTATAATTCACCCCTCCACTTT. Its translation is CASHNRGSSYNSPLHF.